Listed below are T cell receptor beta chains from one sample, sequenced in a study of T cell responses to AZD1222 COVID-19 vaccine. Data came from immunoSEQ multiplex PCR; TCRdb stores just in-frame clones and leaves some out. The repertoire holds about 150,000 clones, with roughly nine tenths as singletons. Sequencing used peripheral blood, obtained on day 0 of AZD1222 vaccination. The source is an adult in good health. CDR3s include the opening cysteine and the closing phenylalanine or tryptophan. D genes are given only for firm matches. Clone sizes are given selectively: once, few, many, or a class where the clone is expanded.

j_gene,abundance,d_gene,v_gene,CDR3aa,CDR3nt
TRBJ2-3,NA,NA,TRBV19,CASSILGPDTQYF,TGTGCCAGTAGTATACTAGGTCCAGATACGCAGTATTTT
TRBJ1-2,NA,NA,TRBV28,CASTFDRVGVGGYTF,TGTGCCAGCACCTTCGATCGTGTGGGGGTTGGCGGCTACACCTTC
TRBJ1-1,NA,NA,TRBV12-3/TRBV12-4,CASSLGGSTEAFF,TGTGCCAGCAGTTTAGGTGGTTCCACTGAAGCTTTCTTT
TRBJ1-6,NA,NA,TRBV27,CASSPGFGGSSYNSPLHF,TGTGCCAGCAGTCCAGGGTTTGGTGGGAGTTCCTATAATTCACCCCTCCACTTT
TRBJ1-3,NA,NA,TRBV3-1/TRBV3-2,CASSQEAGNTIYF,TGTGCCAGCAGCCAAGAGGCCGGAAACACCATATATTTT
TRBJ2-2,NA,TRBD2,TRBV19,CASRPGTTLTGELFF,TGTGCCAGTAGACCCGGGACTACCCTCACCGGGGAGCTGTTTTTT
TRBJ2-2,NA,NA,TRBV9,CASSSRTNTGELFF,TGTGCCAGCAGCTCTCGTACGAACACCGGGGAGCTGTTTTTT
TRBJ1-1,NA,NA,TRBV14,CASSQRSRARLNTEAFF,TGTGCCAGCAGCCAAAGAAGCAGGGCTCGGCTGAACACTGAAGCTTTCTTT
TRBJ1-1,NA,TRBD1,TRBV10-3,CAITQGQGNTEAFF,TGTGCCATCACCCAGGGACAGGGGAACACTGAAGCTTTCTTT
TRBJ1-6,NA,TRBD1,TRBV30,CASDRGDSNSPLHF,TGTGCCTCGGACAGGGGGGACTCTAATTCACCCCTCCACTTT
TRBJ2-1,NA,NA,TRBV5-1,CASSFISQDVEFF,TGCGCCAGCAGCTTTATAAGTCAGGACGTTGAGTTCTTC
TRBJ2-7,NA,TRBD1,TRBV9,CASSVTGTGIHEQYF,TGTGCCAGCAGCGTAACCGGGACAGGGATCCACGAGCAGTACTTC
TRBJ2-1,NA,TRBD2,TRBV18,CASSPSLAGVNEQFF,TGTGCCAGCTCACCCTCTTTAGCGGGGGTTAATGAGCAGTTCTTC
TRBJ2-1,NA,TRBD1,TRBV10-3,CAISRESGQGNNEQFF,TGTGCCATCAGTCGTGAATCGGGACAGGGTAACAATGAGCAGTTCTTC
TRBJ1-2,NA,NA,TRBV29-1,CSVGERGAGGYTF,TGCAGCGTTGGCGAGCGGGGGGCGGGAGGCTACACCTTC
TRBJ1-1,NA,NA,TRBV4-3,CASSQDGGNTEAFF,TGCGCCAGCAGCCAAGATGGGGGGAACACTGAAGCTTTCTTT
TRBJ1-1,once,NA,TRBV28,CATKLGRNTEAFF,TGTGCCACCAAGCTGGGGAGGAACACTGAAGCTTTCTTT
TRBJ1-2,NA,NA,TRBV5-4,CASSLAGLWGYGYTF,TGTGCCAGCAGCTTGGCAGGCCTTTGGGGCTATGGCTACACCTTC
TRBJ1-1,NA,TRBD1,TRBV2,CASNPDRGRTEAFF,TGTGCCAGCAATCCCGACAGGGGAAGGACTGAAGCTTTCTTT
TRBJ2-3,NA,TRBD2,TRBV4-2,CASSLDGTSGSDTQYF,TGTGCCAGCAGCCTAGATGGGACTAGCGGATCAGATACGCAGTATTTT
TRBJ2-1,NA,NA,TRBV18,CASCPGSSDNEQFF,TGTGCCAGCTGCCCGGGTTCCTCAGACAATGAGCAGTTCTTC
TRBJ1-2,once,NA,TRBV11-3,CASSLNLPLGVANYGYTF,TGTGCCAGCAGCTTGAATCTTCCTCTCGGCGTAGCTAACTATGGCTACACCTTC
TRBJ1-6,NA,NA,TRBV7-8,CASSLDLSGSPLHF,TGTGCCAGCAGCTTAGATTTGAGTGGTTCACCCCTCCACTTT
TRBJ1-5,once,NA,TRBV6-1,CASSEVYRVVSNQPQHF,TGTGCCAGCAGTGAAGTTTACAGGGTGGTAAGCAATCAGCCCCAGCATTTT
TRBJ2-3,NA,TRBD1,TRBV24-1,CATSDRTGVPSTDTQYF,TGTGCCACCAGTGATAGGACAGGAGTCCCTAGCACAGATACGCAGTATTTT
TRBJ1-1,NA,NA,TRBV4-1,CASSQDPRTGRGTEAFF,TGCGCCAGCAGCCAAGATCCACGGACGGGGAGGGGGACTGAAGCTTTCTTT